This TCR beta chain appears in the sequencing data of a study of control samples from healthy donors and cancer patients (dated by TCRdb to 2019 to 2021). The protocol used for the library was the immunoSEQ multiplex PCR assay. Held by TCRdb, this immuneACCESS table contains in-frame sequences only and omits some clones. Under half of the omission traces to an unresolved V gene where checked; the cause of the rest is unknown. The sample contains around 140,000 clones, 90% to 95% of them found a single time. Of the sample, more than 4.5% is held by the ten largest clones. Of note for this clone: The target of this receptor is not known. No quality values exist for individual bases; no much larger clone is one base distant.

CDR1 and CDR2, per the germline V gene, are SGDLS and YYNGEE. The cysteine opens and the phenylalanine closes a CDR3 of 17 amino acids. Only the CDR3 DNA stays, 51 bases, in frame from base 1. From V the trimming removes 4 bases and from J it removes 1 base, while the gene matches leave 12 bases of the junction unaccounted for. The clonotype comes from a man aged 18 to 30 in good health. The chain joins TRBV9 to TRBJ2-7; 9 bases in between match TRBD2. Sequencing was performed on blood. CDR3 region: CASSSLGRAGGSYEQYF. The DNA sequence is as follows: TGTGCCAGCAGCAGTTTGGGACGAGCGGGAGGATCCTACGAGCAGTACTTC. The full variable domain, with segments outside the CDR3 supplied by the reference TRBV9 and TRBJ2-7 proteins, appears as DSGVTQTPKHLITATGQRVTLRCSPRSGDLSVYWYQQSLDQGLQFLIQYYNGEERAKGNILERFSAQQFPDLHSELNLSSLELGDSALYFCASSSLGRAGGSYEQYFGPGTRLTVT.